These 9 T cell receptor beta chains were all obtained from the same sample, sequenced in a study of Ad26.COV2.S vaccination and SARS-CoV-2 variants. Profiled with immunoSEQ multiplex PCR; TCRdb holds only in-frame clones, not every one. The table lists roughly 300,000 clones, about nine tenths of them singletons. The treatment denotes: some 20 received Ad26.COV2.S at low or high dose, single or two shots; 5 received placebo; per-sample allocation not given. After the first vaccine or placebo injection, samples were drawn on day 63. The source material was peripheral blood, sampled in a trial of Ad26.COV2.S vaccine versus placebo. All receptors come from a person between 18 and 59 years old who received the Ad26.COV2.S COVID-19 vaccine or a placebo.

The chain joins TRBV18 to TRBJ1-1, with a tentative D call TRBD1 (5 bases). CDR1 KGHSH and CDR2 LQKENI come from the germline V gene. The V end lost 3 bases, the J end lost 0 bases, and 11 bases lay between the germline ends. The CDR3 contains 15 residues. Written as DNA, the CDR3 is TGTGCCAGCTCACCCTTGGGGACGTTGAACACTGAAGCTTTCTTT. Protein sequence: CASSPLGTLNTEAFF.

This chain connects TRBV14 to TRBJ2-7; no definite D call. Trimming left V 1 base short and J 4 bases short, with 11 bases between. CDR1 and CDR2 from the germline V gene are SGHDN and FVKESK. This CDR3 region has 14 residues. This chain's CDR3 is CASSQGKGKYEQYF. Written as DNA, the CDR3 is TGTGCCAGCAGCCAAGGAAAAGGAAAATACGAGCAGTACTTC.

The chain has TRBV19 and TRBJ2-2; 8 nucleotides align to TRBD2. The germline gives CDR1 LNHDA, CDR2 SQIVND (reference sequence). Trimming cost V 5 bases and J 4 bases; bases outside gene matches: 9. The CDR3 spans 16 residues. CDR3 region: CASSRGSGGATGELFF. The CDR3 DNA sequence: TGTGCCAGTAGTCGTGGATCCGGGGGGGCCACCGGGGAGCTGTTTTTT.

The rearrangement joins TRBV6-6 to TRBJ1-1; D is unresolved. Trimming took 5 bases from V and 4 from J, leaving 11 bases between them. Germline CDR1 and CDR2: MNHNY and SVGAGI (reference sequence). The length of the CDR3 is 13 residues. As DNA, the CDR3 is TGTGCCAGCAGTCTACAGTGGGGCACTGAAGCTTTCTTT. Amino acids: CASSLQWGTEAFF.

This clone was counted once. This rearrangement joins TRBV7-2 to TRBJ2-3; TRBD2 matches 8 bases. Germline lookup yields CDR1 SGHTA and CDR2 FQGNSA. Trimming removed 2 bases from V and 4 bases from J; junction bases left unmatched: 14. This CDR3 spans 18 amino acids. The CDR3 DNA sequence: TGTGCCAGCAGCTTAACGGGGACTAGGACGATCCAGGCAGATACGCAGTATTTT. It specifies CASSLTGTRTIQADTQYF.

The J gene is TRBJ2-7, the V gene TRBV27; D gene unclear. From germline, CDR1 is MNHEY and CDR2 SMNVEV (reference sequence). V lost 5 bases and J 0 bases, leaving 14 bases between the germline ends. There are 15 residues in the CDR3. CDR3 loop: CASSLLGLSSYEQYF. CDR3 DNA: TGTGCCAGCAGTCTGCTTGGGCTGAGCTCCTACGAGCAGTACTTC.

The gene calls are TRBV6-5 and TRBJ1-4; possible D gene TRBD1, 5 bases. CDR3 length: 14 residues. Germline lookup yields CDR1 MNHEY and CDR2 SVGAGI. Deletions cut 5 bases from V and 7 bases from J, with 14 bases between. CDR3 amino acids: CASSKLGAVEKLFF. The CDR3, as DNA: TGTGCCAGCAGTAAACTCGGGGCCGTTGAAAAACTGTTTTTT.

The chain carries TRBV4-3 and TRBJ2-2; 8 bases agree with TRBD2. Germline V gene data show CDR1 as LGHNA and CDR2 as YSLEER. Trimming cost V 0 bases and J 1 base; bases outside gene matches: 1. The CDR3 is 16 residues long. CDR3 nucleotide sequence: TGCGCCAGCAGCCAAGATAGCGGGGTGAACACCGGGGAGCTGTTTTTT. Residues: CASSQDSGVNTGELFF.

The rearrangement uses TRBV7-2 and TRBJ2-1; 12 bases align to TRBD2. The CDR3 consists of 16 residues. Germline CDR1 is SGHTA and CDR2 is FQGNSA. CDR3 protein: CGGGASTSGSYNEQFF. CDR3 DNA: TGTGGGGGAGGGGCATCGACTAGCGGGAGCTACAATGAGCAGTTCTTC.